These T cell receptor beta chains were read from a single sample in a study of brain T cells in children with intractable seizures. Using immunoSEQ multiplex PCR, the repertoire was profiled, and TCRdb retains in-frame clones only, with some absent. The top ten clones hold roughly 5.8% of a sample with about 340,000 clones, roughly 93% of them seen once. The starting material was peripheral blood, obtained roughly 5 months after surgery. These TCRs come from a boy in the first two years of life with tuberous sclerosis and intractable seizures. CDR3s include the opening cysteine and the closing phenylalanine or tryptophan. D genes are given only for firm matches. Part of the rows lack a size; the others show once, few, many or a class for expanded clones.

cdr3_length j_call clone_size v_call d_call cdr3_aa cdr3_nt
15 TRBJ1-2 few TRBV15 TRBD1 CATSTTGGGNYGYTF TGTGCCACCAGCACAACAGGGGGTGGTAACTATGGCTACACCTTC
14 TRBJ2-7 - TRBV7-3 - CASSVGPGSYEQYF TGTGCCAGCAGCGTTGGGCCAGGATCCTACGAGCAGTACTTC
12 TRBJ2-7 - TRBV7-9 - CASSWNSYEQYF TGTGCCAGCAGCTGGAACAGCTACGAGCAGTACTTC
8 TRBJ1-2 - TRBV20-1 - CSAQSYTF TGCAGTGCCCAGAGCTACACCTTC
15 TRBJ2-1 - TRBV11-2 - CASSLTTNPHNEQFF TGTGCCAGCAGCTTGACGACTAACCCCCACAATGAGCAGTTCTTC
17 TRBJ1-5 - TRBV5-5 - CASSLVWHTGEKQPQHF TGTGCCAGCAGCTTGGTCTGGCACACAGGAGAGAAACAGCCCCAGCATTTT
19 TRBJ2-3 - TRBV2 TRBD2 CASSDVGTSGGLSTDTQYF TGTGCCAGCAGTGATGTCGGGACTAGCGGGGGGCTTAGCACAGATACGCAGTATTTT
18 TRBJ2-5 once TRBV19 TRBD2 CASSPRRRDYIYQETQYF TGTGCCAGTAGTCCCCGCCGCCGGGACTACATATACCAAGAGACCCAGTACTTC
15 TRBJ1-5 - TRBV4-1 - CASSQEGGSGQPQHF TGCGCCAGCAGCCAAGAAGGGGGTTCGGGTCAGCCCCAGCATTTT
13 TRBJ2-1 once TRBV6-5 - CASSYGANNEQFF TGTGCCAGCAGTTACGGAGCGAACAATGAGCAGTTCTTC
14 TRBJ2-7 - TRBV29-1 - CSVAGPKLSYEQYF TGCAGCGTTGCAGGACCGAAACTCTCCTACGAGCAGTACTTC
13 TRBJ2-1 - TRBV6-5 TRBD1 CASRIGQGGEQFF TGTGCCAGCAGAATCGGACAGGGTGGAGAGCAGTTCTTC
13 TRBJ1-1 few TRBV19 - CASSLIPNTEAFF TGTGCCAGTAGTCTAATTCCGAACACTGAAGCTTTCTTT
13 TRBJ1-2 - TRBV6-5 TRBD1 CASRPGQAYGYTF TGTGCCAGCAGGCCGGGACAGGCCTATGGCTACACCTTC